This TCR beta chain is from a study of control samples from healthy donors and cancer patients. The protocol was immunoSEQ multiplex PCR, while the TCRdb copy is restricted to in-frame clones and leaves out a portion. The table lists about 84,000 clones, roughly 89% of them singletons, with around a sixth in the top ten. Germline loops: CDR1 LGHNA, CDR2 YNFKEQ. The junction had 9 bases not matched to a gene; V was cut back by 4 bases and J by 3 bases. The CDR3 sequence is 16 residues long. The chain couples TRBV4-2 to TRBJ1-1; 9 positions match TRBD1. Input material: blood. The source is a young man in good health. The CDR3 protein is CASSRGTGRPYTEAFF. The CDR3, as DNA: TGTGCCAGCAGCCGAGGGACAGGGCGGCCCTACACTGAAGCTTTCTTT.